This T cell receptor beta chain was recorded in a study of graft-versus-host responses after intestinal transplantation. Background on the study: Tacrolimus and steroids were given for around 3 years to all recipients after anti-thymocyte globulin induction.

This CDR3 has 15 amino acids. From germline, CDR1 is SEHNR and CDR2 FQNEAQ (reference sequence). With 1 base removed from V and 2 bases from J, the gap between germline ends came to 9 bases. General study results and limits: GvH clones appeared in recipient marrow, some first in ileum or blood. Allograft clonal ratios (graft-versus-host to host-versus-graft) were high in patients who had graft-donor T cell macrochimerism.

Method: immunoSEQ multiplex PCR; TCRdb's copy keeps in-frame clones and lacks some. The sample has some 9,600 clones; roughly 90% are singletons. As concerns this clone: Its target is not known.

The material sequenced was PBMCs, taken roughly 35 weeks after intestinal transplant. This rearrangement joins TRBV7-9 to TRBJ1-3; D call uncertain. This clonotype originated in a human patient who received an intestinal transplant, so some T cells may come from the graft donor. Written as DNA, the CDR3 is TGTGCCAGCAGCTTAGGGTCCGGGGCTGGAAACACCATATATTTT. It codes for CASSLGSGAGNTIYF.